This entry features one T cell receptor (beta chain) sequence. What it binds is not known. The sample originates from a study of Ad26.COV2.S vaccination and SARS-CoV-2 variants. About the research overall: Among those in the COV1001 Ad26.COV2.S trial arm was the donor.

Noted treatment: over 15 received Ad26.COV2.S at low or high dose, single or two shots; a few received placebo; per-sample allocation not given. Samples were taken on day 63 after the first vaccine or placebo injection. An adult aged 18-55 years in Boston served as the donor. From germline, CDR1 is LGHDT and CDR2 YNNKEL (reference sequence). The CDR3 extends over 14 amino acids. With 4 bases removed from V and 3 bases from J, the gap between germline ends came to 11 bases. Sequencing was performed with immunoSEQ multiplex PCR; in TCRdb, only in-frame clones are kept and a portion is missing. This table has hundreds of thousands of clones, 70% to 90% appearing once. Study-level results: Substantial breadth was reported for post-vaccination spike-specific CD8+ and CD4+ T cells.

The sample in question was peripheral blood, obtained in a trial of Ad26.COV2.S vaccine versus placebo. This clonotype originated in a person between 18 and 59 years old who received the Ad26.COV2.S COVID-19 vaccine or a placebo. The rearrangement uses TRBV3-1 (or the pseudogene TRBV3-2) and TRBJ2-3, with D perhaps matching TRBD1 (5 bases). The CDR3 spells CASSLMGQTDTQYF. Here the CDR3 DNA reads TGTGCCAGCAGCCTCATGGGGCAAACAGATACGCAGTATTTT.